A single sample is the source of the 8 T cell receptor beta chains below, sequenced in a study of CD8 T cells in Susac syndrome. RNA, at about 0.45 to 1 ug, was reverse transcribed with random hexamers. TCRdb re-analysed the immunoSEQ multiplex PCR reads in MiXCR, keeping a single row per CDR3 protein. Seen here are about 130,000 distinct CDR3 sequences, about 95% observed once, and the top ten hold 0.09% to 0.15%. The specimen sequenced was CD4+ T cells from PBMCs. The receptors stem from a human donor in good health.

The chain has TRBV7-9 and TRBJ2-1; perhaps TRBD1 as D (6 bases). V was clipped by 7 bases and J by 10 bases, with 17 bases between them. Germline-derived CDR1 and CDR2 are SEHNR and FQNEAQ (reference sequence). This CDR3 comprises 13 residues. CDR3 in DNA: TGTGCCAGCATCTTGGAGACAGGACGGGAGCAGTTCTTC. Translating gives CASILETGREQFF.

The CDR3 loop reads CASGVGTGPYEQYF. CDR3 in DNA: TGTGCCAGTGGTGTCGGGACAGGTCCCTACGAGCAGTACTTC. This sequence joins TRBV19 and TRBJ2-7; TRBD1 matches at 8 bases. V lost 8 bases and J lost 2; bases outside the gene matches: 8. There are 14 residues in the CDR3. CDR1 is LNHDA and CDR2 is SQIVND in the germline V gene (reference sequence).

This rearrangement joins TRBV5-1 to TRBJ2-3, with a tentative D call TRBD2 (6 bases). Germline assignment: CDR1 SGHRS and CDR2 YFSETQ. The V end lost 3 bases, the J end lost 5 bases, and 22 bases lay between the germline ends. The CDR3 has 17 amino acids. CDR3 sequence: CASSSEGTLALVDTQYF. CDR3 nucleotides: TGCGCCAGCAGCTCGGAAGGGACTCTTGCTCTGGTAGATACGCAGTATTTT. Full variable domain (rest looked up from reference TRBV5-1 and TRBJ2-3): KAGVTQTPRYLIKTRGQQVTLSCSPISGHRSVSWYQQTPGQGLQFLFEYFSETQRNKGNFPGRFSGRQFSNSRSEMNVSTLELGDSALYLCASSSEGTLALVDTQYFGPGTRLTVL.

The rearrangement uses TRBV5-1 and TRBJ2-7; TRBD1 matches at 12 bases. The CDR3 runs 21 residues. V lost 4 bases to trimming and J lost 4 bases; unmatched junction nucleotides: 24. Germline CDR1 and CDR2: SGHRS and YFSETQ. The CDR3, as DNA: TGCGCCAGCAGCAAGGGACAGGGGGCAATCCAGCGGGAGGGCCTGTTGTACGAGCAGTACTTC. Translated: CASSKGQGAIQREGLLYEQYF.

This sequence joins TRBV23-1 and TRBJ2-1; possible D gene TRBD2, 6 bases. Being an ORF, TRBV23-1 has a function that is uncertain. Trimming pared 5 bases from V and 3 bases from J, leaving 11 bases between. This CDR3 comprises 14 residues. CDR3: CASSGGRFYNEQFF. For the CDR3, the DNA is TGCGCCAGCAGTGGAGGGAGGTTCTACAATGAGCAGTTCTTC.

This chain links TRBV5-1 with TRBJ1-2, with 12 bases aligning to TRBD1. Germline V lookup: CDR1 SGHRS, CDR2 YFSETQ. The CDR3 totals 14 residues. V lost 8 bases to trimming and J lost 8 bases; unmatched junction nucleotides: 10. The CDR3 region has the DNA TGCGCCAGTGCTCCGGGACAGGGGGCGTCGGGCTACACCTTC. Amino acid sequence: CASAPGQGASGYTF.

The chain recombines TRBV7-9 with TRBJ1-2; D not certain. Trimming pared 2 bases from V and 8 bases from J, leaving 12 bases between. The germline CDR1 and CDR2 sequences are SEHNR and FQNEAQ (reference sequence). The CDR3 totals 13 residues. The CDR3 here is CASSLTSGSGYTF. The CDR3 coding sequence is TGTGCCAGCAGCTTAACGAGTGGTAGCGGCTACACCTTC.

The chain is built from TRBV5-1 and TRBJ1-5, with D unresolved. The CDR3 is 14 residues long. The V end was cut by 1 base, the J end by 7 bases, with 12 bases between. Germline CDR1 and CDR2: SGHRS and YFSETQ. CDR3 loop: CASSLTGQGQPQHF. The CDR3 nucleotides are TGCGCCAGCAGCTTGACCGGGCAAGGACAGCCCCAGCATTTT.